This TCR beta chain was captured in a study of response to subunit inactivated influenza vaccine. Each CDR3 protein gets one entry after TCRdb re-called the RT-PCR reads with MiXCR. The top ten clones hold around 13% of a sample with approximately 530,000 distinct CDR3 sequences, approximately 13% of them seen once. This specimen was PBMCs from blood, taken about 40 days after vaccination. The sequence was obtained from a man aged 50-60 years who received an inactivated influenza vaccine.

The chain's CDR3 is CASSQAGGYNYGYTF. DNA for the CDR3: TGTGCCAGCAGCCAGGCGGGGGGCTATAACTATGGCTACACCTTC. V is TRBV5-5 and J is TRBJ1-2; tentative D call: TRBD1 (6 bases). Per the germline V gene, CDR1 is SGHKS and CDR2 is YYEKEE (reference sequence). The V and J ends lost 4 bases and 1 base respectively, with 14 bases between them. CDR3 length equals 15 residues.